A selection of T cell receptor beta chains follows, all from one sample in a study of regulatory T cells in long-lasting Graves disease. TCRdb passed the multiplex PCR reads through MiXCR, listing each CDR3 protein once. The profile shows over 450,000 distinct CDR3 sequences, roughly a fifth of them singletons. The starting material was peripheral blood mononuclear cells (PBMCs), obtained when the disease was refractory, from a patient treated with antithyroid drugs. These receptors were taken from a female donor with Graves disease. The conserved cysteine and the conserved F or W are not part of the CDR3 here. Fields, in order: V gene, clone size, CDR3 protein. Clone size appears in some rows only: once, few, many, or a class for an expanded clone.

TRBV2	many	ASNPTGQETQY
TRBV28	many	ASSSPDRTYEQY
TRBV6-1	many	AIDRGRTSYQPQH
TRBV6-1	many	ASNSGGFRETQY
TRBV19	NA	ASSVLRGASNQPQH
TRBV12-3/TRBV12-4	many	ASSSGTSGVGETQY
TRBV3-1	many	ASSQSRRRFQETQY
TRBV4-1	NA	ASSQDAQGIQGYT
TRBV6-1	few	ASSDPWDPNQPQH
TRBV6-1	NA	ASLNYEQF
TRBV7-8	many	ASSLPDRFRNTEAF
TRBV28	many	ASSSPGGQETQY
TRBV12-3/TRBV12-4	many	ASRRASGGLSQETQY
TRBV12-3/TRBV12-4	few	ASTTRTVSGNTIY
TRBV10-3	many	AISESEGLNYGYT
TRBV29-1	once	SVDTGAGSGNTIY
TRBV29-1	few	SAQEGVGETQY
TRBV13	few	ASSLNPGQGTGVGEKLF
TRBV5-4	NA	ASTAVGSNTEAF
TRBV20-1	many	SARGGGRTEAF
TRBV11-3	few	ASSHPTNPTGPTDTQY
TRBV29-1	NA	SVEASLGELF
TRBV6-1	NA	ASTNHLRGLWDTEAF
TRBV5-1	NA	ASSLSPSGSGETQY
TRBV28	many	ASSLWTGGSGNTIY
TRBV19	NA	ASSLGAFANQPQH
TRBV29-1	many	SVEGVGWEDETQY
TRBV29-1	once	SVNGQAAETQY
TRBV12-3/TRBV12-4	many	ASSPDREEKLF
TRBV5-4	NA	ASSLNSDQPQH
TRBV28	few	ASRPHRTQKPQH
TRBV19	once	ASSKGTGDEETQY
TRBV2	many	ASRGTGAYEQY
TRBV7-8	many	ASSLGSPSGRAHNEQF
TRBV7-2	many	ASTFPTAEAF
TRBV20-1	NA	SAKKWSGIETQY
TRBV24-1	many	ATSDVGGQETQY
TRBV6-2/TRBV6-3	NA	ASSPWTSDYEQY
TRBV9	few	ASSVAMTGGYEQY
TRBV6-1	many	ASSQRQGNGYT
TRBV6-1	few	ASNLRDRRYEQY
TRBV10-3	NA	AIGPGEGYT
TRBV7-9	many	ASSPPRDSQETQY
TRBV2	NA	ASSGLAGEGGELF
TRBV19	NA	ASSAGLATTNTGELF
TRBV19	few	ASSPDLRDEKLF
TRBV9	NA	ASSPLGGRAANEKLF
TRBV12-3/TRBV12-4	many	ASSFLPNYGYT
TRBV9	many	ASSVDVGNTEAF
TRBV27	few	ASRWGRGNNSPLH
TRBV19	NA	ASSMPGPLQETQY
TRBV19	NA	ASSMFRGEAF
TRBV12-3/TRBV12-4	many	ASSLFLQQETQY
TRBV4-1	NA	ASSHRKEVIEAF